The source of this TCR beta chain is a study of blood T cell repertoires in COVID-19. Study at large: Samples of COVID-19 (acute and convalescent) were obtained from the United States, Italy and Spain. PBMCs, B-cell-depleted T cells, or T cells were the source of the cDNA or gDNA that made up the material.

The CDR3 has 13 residues. Sequencing used immunoSEQ multiplex PCR; TCRdb keeps in-frame clones, though not all of them. The table lists around 170,000 clones, about 86% of them singletons. Regarding this clone: The sample has other DNA sequences that encode this CDR3 too.

This receptor was obtained from a woman aged 25 to 45 with active or convalescent COVID-19. The chain employs TRBV21-1 and TRBJ2-7; the table's D call TRBD1 went unverified against the DNA. TRBV21-1 is a known pseudogene. Sequencing used peripheral blood. The CDR3: CASSRDRDYEQYF. The CDR3 DNA is TGTGCCAGCAGTCGGGACAGGGACTACGAGCAGTACTTC.